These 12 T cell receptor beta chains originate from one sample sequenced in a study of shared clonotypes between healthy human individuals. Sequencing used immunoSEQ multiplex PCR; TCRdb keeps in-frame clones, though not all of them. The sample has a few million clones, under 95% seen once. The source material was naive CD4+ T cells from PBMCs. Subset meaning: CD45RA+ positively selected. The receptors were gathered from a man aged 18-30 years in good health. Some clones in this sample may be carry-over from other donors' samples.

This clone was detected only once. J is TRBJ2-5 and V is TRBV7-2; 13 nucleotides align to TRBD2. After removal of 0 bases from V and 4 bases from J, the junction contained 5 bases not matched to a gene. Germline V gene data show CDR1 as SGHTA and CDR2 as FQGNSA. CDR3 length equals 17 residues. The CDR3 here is CASSLARTSGSLETQYF. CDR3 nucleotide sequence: TGTGCCAGCAGCTTAGCGAGGACTAGCGGGAGTCTAGAGACCCAGTACTTC.

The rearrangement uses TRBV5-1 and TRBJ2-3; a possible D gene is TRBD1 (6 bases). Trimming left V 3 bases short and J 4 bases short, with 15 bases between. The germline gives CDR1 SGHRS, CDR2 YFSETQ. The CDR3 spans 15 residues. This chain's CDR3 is CASSSVLAGADTQYF. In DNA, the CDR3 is TGCGCCAGCAGCTCTGTCCTGGCAGGGGCAGATACGCAGTATTTT. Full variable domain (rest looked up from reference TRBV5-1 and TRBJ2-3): KAGVTQTPRYLIKTRGQQVTLSCSPISGHRSVSWYQQTPGQGLQFLFEYFSETQRNKGNFPGRFSGRQFSNSRSEMNVSTLELGDSALYLCASSSVLAGADTQYFGPGTRLTVL.

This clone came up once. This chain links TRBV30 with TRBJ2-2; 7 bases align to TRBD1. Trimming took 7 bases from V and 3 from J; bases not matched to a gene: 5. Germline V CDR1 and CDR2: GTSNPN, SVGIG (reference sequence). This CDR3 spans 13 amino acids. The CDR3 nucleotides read TGTGCCTATACGGGACAGCACACCGGGGAGCTGTTTTTT. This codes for CAYTGQHTGELFF.

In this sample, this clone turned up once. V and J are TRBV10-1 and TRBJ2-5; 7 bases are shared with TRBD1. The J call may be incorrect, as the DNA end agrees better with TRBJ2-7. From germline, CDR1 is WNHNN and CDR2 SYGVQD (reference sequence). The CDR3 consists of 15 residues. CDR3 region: CASSESNTGAYEQYF. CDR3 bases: TGCGCCAGCAGTGAGTCAAACACAGGGGCCTACGAGCAGTACTTC.

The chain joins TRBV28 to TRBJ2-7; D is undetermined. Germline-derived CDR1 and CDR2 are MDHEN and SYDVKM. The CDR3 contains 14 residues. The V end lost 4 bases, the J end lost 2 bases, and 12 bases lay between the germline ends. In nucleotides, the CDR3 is TGTGCCAGCAGTTCGGGCTCAAGGACCTACGAGCAGTACTTC. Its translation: CASSSGSRTYEQYF.

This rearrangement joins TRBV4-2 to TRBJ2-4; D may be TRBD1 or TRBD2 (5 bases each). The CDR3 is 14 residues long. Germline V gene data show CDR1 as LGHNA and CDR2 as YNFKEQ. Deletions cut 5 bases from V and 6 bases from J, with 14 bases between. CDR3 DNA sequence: TGTGCCAGCAGCTCTGGGGCGGGTGGAAACATTCAGTACTTC. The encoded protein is CASSSGAGGNIQYF.

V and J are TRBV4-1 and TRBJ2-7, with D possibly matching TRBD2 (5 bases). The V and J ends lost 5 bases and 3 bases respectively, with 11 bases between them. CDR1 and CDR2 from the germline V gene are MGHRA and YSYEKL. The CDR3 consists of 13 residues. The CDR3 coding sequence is TGCGCCAGCAGCGAGCGACGGGGCTACGAGCAGTACTTC. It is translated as CASSERRGYEQYF.

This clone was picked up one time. Here the CDR3 DNA reads TGTGCCAGCAGCTACCGTGAGGGGGACCCCTACGAGCAGTACTTC. Translating it yields CASSYREGDPYEQYF. This chain connects TRBV28 to TRBJ2-7; D is perhaps TRBD1 (6 bases). Germline V gives CDR1 MDHEN, CDR2 SYDVKM. V lost 6 bases to trimming and J lost 2 bases, with 17 bases between them. The CDR3 runs to 15 residues.

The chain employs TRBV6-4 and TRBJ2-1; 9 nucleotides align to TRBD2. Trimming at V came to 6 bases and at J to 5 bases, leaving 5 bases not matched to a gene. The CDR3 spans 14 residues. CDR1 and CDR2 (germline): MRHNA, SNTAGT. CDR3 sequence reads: CASSVAGVDNEQFF. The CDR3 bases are TGTGCCAGCAGCGTAGCGGGAGTCGACAATGAGCAGTTCTTC.

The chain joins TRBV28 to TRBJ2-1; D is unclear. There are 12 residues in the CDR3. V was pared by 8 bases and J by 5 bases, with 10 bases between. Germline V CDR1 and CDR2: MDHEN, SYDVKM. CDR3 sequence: CASGLTHNEQFF. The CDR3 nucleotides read TGTGCCAGCGGCTTGACGCACAATGAGCAGTTCTTC.

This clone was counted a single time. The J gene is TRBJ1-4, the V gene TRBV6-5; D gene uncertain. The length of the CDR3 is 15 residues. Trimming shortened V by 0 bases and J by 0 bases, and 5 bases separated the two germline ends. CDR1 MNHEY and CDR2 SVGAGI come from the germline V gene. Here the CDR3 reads CASSYSRTTNEKLFF. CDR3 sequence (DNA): TGTGCCAGCAGTTACTCACGGACAACTAATGAAAAACTGTTTTTT.

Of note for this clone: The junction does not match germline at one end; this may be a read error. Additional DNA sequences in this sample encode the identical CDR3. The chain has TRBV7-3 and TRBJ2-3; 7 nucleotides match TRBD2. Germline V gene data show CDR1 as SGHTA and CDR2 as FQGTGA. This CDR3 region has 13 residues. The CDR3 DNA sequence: TGTGCCAGCAGCCCGACTAGCACGGATACGCAGTATTTT. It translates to CASSPTSTDTQYF. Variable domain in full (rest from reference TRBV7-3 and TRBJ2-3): GAGVSQTPSNKVTEKGKYVELRCDPISGHTALYWYRQSLGQGPEFLIYFQGTGAADDSGLPNDRFFAVRPEGSVSTLKIQRTERGDSAVYLCASSPTSTDTQYFGPGTRLTVL.